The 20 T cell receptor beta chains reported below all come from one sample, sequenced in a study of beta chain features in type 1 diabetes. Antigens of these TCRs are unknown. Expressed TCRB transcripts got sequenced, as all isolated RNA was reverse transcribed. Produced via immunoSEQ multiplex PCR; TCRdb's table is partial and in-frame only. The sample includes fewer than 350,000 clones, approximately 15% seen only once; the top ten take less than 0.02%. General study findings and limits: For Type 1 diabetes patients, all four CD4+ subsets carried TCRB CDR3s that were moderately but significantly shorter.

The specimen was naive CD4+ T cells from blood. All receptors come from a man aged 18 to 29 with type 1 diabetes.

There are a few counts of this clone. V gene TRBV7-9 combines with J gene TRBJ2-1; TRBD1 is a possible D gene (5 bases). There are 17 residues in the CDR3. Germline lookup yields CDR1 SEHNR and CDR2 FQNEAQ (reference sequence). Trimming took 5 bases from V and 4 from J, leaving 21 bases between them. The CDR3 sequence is CASSRSWGSPPYNEQFF. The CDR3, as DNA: TGTGCCAGCAGCCGTTCTTGGGGCAGCCCACCTTACAATGAGCAGTTCTTC.

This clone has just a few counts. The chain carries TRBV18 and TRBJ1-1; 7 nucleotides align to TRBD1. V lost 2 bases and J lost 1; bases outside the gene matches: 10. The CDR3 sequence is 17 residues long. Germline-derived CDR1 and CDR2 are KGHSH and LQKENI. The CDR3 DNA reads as TGTGCCAGCTCACCAAAACATACAGGGGTAAAGAACACTGAAGCTTTCTTT. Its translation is CASSPKHTGVKNTEAFF.

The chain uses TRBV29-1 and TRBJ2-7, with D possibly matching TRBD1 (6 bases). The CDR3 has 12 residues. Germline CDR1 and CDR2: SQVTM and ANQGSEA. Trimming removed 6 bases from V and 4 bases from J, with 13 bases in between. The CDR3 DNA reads TGCAGCGTCCATATAACAGGGTACGAGCAGTACTTC. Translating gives CSVHITGYEQYF.

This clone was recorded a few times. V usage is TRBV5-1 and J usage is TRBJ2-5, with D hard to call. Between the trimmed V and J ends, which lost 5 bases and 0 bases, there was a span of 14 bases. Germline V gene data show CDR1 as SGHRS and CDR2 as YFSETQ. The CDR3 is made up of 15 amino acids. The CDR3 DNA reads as TGCGCCAGCAGTAGAGGATCGGCCAACCAAGAGACCCAGTACTTC. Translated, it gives CASSRGSANQETQYF. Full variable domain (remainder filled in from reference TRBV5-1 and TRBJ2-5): KAGVTQTPRYLIKTRGQQVTLSCSPISGHRSVSWYQQTPGQGLQFLFEYFSETQRNKGNFPGRFSGRQFSNSRSEMNVSTLELGDSALYLCASSRGSANQETQYFGPGTRLLVL.

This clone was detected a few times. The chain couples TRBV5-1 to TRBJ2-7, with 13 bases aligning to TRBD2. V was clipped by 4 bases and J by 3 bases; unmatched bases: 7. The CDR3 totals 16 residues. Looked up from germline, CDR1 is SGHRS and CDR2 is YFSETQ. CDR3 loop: CASSTARTSGSYEQYF. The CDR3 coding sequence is TGCGCCAGCAGCACGGCCAGGACTAGCGGGAGCTACGAGCAGTACTTC.

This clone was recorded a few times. This chain's CDR3 is CASSIAGSNEKLFF. CDR3 sequence (DNA): TGTGCCAGCTCCATTGCGGGCAGTAATGAAAAACTGTTTTTT. The gene calls are TRBV18 and TRBJ1-4; D is unclear. The germline gives CDR1 KGHSH, CDR2 LQKENI. The ends were cut back, 6 bases at V and 4 bases at J, with 12 bases in the middle. The CDR3 runs to 14 residues.

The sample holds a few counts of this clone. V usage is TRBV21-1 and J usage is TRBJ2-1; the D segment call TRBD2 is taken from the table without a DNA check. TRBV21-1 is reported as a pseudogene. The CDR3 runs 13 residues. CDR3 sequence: CASSQKLANEQFF. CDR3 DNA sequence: TGTGCCAGCAGCCAGAAACTAGCGAATGAGCAGTTCTTC.

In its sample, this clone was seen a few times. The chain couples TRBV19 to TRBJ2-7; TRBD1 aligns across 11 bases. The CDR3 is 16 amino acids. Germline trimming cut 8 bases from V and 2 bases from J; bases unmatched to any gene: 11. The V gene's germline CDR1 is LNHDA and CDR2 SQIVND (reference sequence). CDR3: CASSGTSGQGAYEQYF. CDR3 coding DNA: TGTGCCAGTTCGGGTACATCGGGACAGGGGGCCTACGAGCAGTACTTC. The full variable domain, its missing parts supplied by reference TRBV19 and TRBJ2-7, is DGGITQSPKYLFRKEGQNVTLSCEQNLNHDAMYWYRQDPGQGLRLIYYSQIVNDFQKGDIAEGYSVSREKKESFPLTVTSAQKNPTAFYLCASSGTSGQGAYEQYFGPGTRLTVT.

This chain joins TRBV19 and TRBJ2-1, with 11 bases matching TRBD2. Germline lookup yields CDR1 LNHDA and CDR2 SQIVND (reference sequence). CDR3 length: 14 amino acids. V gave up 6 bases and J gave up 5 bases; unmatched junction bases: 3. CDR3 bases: TGTGCCAGTAGGGGACTAGCGGCCAACAATGAGCAGTTCTTC. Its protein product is CASRGLAANNEQFF.

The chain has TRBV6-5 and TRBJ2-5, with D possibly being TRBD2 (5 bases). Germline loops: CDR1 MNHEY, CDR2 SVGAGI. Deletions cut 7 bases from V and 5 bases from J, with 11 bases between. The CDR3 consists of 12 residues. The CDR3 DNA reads TGTGCCAGCACGGGGTTCTCGGAGACCCAGTACTTC. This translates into CASTGFSETQYF.

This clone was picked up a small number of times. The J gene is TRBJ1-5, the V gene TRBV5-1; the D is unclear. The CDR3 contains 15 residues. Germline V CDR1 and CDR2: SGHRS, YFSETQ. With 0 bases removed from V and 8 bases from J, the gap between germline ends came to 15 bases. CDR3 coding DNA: TGCGCCAGCAGCTTGGCCGACCCGGGGAGGGAGCCCCAGCATTTT. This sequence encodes CASSLADPGREPQHF.

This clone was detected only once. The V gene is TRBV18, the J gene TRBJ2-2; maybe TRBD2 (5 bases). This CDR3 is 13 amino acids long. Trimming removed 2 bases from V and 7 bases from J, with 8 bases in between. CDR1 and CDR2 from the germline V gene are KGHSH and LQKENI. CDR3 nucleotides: TGTGCCAGCTCACCAGGGGAGAGCGGGGAGCTGTTTTTT. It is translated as CASSPGESGELFF.

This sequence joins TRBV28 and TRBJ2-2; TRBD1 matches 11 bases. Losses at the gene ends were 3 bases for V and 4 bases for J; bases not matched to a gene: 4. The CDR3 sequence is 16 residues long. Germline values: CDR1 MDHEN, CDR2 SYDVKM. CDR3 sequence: CASSLWDRGTTGELFF. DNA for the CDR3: TGTGCCAGCAGTTTGTGGGACAGGGGGACCACCGGGGAGCTGTTTTTT.

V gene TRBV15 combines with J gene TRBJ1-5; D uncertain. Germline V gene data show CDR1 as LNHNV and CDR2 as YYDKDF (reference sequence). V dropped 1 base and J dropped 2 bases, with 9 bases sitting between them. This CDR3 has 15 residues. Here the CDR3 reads CATSRGTRGNQPQHF. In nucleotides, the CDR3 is TGTGCCACCAGCAGAGGGACTCGGGGCAATCAGCCCCAGCATTTT.

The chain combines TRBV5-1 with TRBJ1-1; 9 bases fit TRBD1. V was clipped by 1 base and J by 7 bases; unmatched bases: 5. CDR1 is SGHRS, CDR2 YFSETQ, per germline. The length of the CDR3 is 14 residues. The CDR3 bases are TGCGCCAGCAGCTTGAGACCGGGACAGGGTGAAGCTTTCTTT. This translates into CASSLRPGQGEAFF.

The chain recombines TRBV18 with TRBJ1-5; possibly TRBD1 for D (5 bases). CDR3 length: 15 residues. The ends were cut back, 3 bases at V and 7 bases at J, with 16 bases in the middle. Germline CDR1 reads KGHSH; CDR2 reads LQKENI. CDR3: CASSPRGGEGQPQHF. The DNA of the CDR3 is TGTGCCAGCTCACCCCGGGGGGGGGAAGGACAGCCCCAGCATTTT.

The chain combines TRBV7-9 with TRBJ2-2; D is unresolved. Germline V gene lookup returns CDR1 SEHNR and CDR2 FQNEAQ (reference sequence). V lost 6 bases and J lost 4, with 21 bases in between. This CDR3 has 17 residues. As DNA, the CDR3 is TGTGCCAGCAGAAATATGAGGAGCGTGTGGATCACCGGGGAGCTGTTTTTT. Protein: CASRNMRSVWITGELFF.

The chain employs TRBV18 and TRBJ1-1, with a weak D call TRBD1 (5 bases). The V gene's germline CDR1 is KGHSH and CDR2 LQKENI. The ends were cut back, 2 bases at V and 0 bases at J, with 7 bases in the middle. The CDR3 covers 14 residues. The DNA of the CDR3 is TGTGCCAGCTCACCAGGGGCCCTGAACACTGAAGCTTTCTTT. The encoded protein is CASSPGALNTEAFF. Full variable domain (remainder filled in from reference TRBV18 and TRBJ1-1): NAGVMQNPRHLVRRRGQEARLRCSPMKGHSHVYWYRQLPEEGLKFMVYLQKENIIDESGMPKERFSAEFPKEGPSILRIQQVVRGDSAAYFCASSPGALNTEAFFGQGTRLTVV.

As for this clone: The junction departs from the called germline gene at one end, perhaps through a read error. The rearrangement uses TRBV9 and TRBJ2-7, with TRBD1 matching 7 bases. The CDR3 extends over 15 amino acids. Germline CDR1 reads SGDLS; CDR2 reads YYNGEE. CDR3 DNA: TGTGCCAGCAGCACGCACCCGGACAGGACATACGGGCAGTACTTC. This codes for CASSTHPDRTYGQYF.

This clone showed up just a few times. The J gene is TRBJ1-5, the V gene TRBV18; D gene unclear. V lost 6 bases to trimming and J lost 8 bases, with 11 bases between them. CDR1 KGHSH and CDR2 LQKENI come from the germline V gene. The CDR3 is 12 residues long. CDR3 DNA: TGTGCCAGCTCCCGCGAAACGGAGCCCCAGCATTTT. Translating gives CASSRETEPQHF.